Listed here is a single T cell receptor beta chain. These data originate in a study of Graves' ophthalmopathy and Graves' hyperthyroidism. This CDR3 comprises 15 residues. V was pared by 6 bases and J by 0 bases, with 12 bases between. RNA transcripts were the source from which TCR beta CDR3 regions were amplified. HTBI primers were employed in first-round RT-PCR, then a second-round multiplex PCR followed. TCRdb analysed the multiplex PCR reads with MiXCR anew, one entry per CDR3 protein. The table has 620,000 or so distinct CDR3 sequences, roughly 20% seen once. Cases classed as stable hyperthyroidism had no ophthalmopathy within 18 months of follow-up. The hyperthyroidism patients had a new diagnosis of under 2 months' duration and were aged 18 to 65. Uncontrolled infections, other autoimmune diseases, pregnancy or lactation barred patients from enrollment.

The clonotype was recovered from a woman younger than 30 with stable Graves' hyperthyroidism. Some clones in this sample may be carry-over from other donors' samples. Sequencing was performed on peripheral blood. V usage is TRBV12-3 or TRBV12-4 and J usage is TRBJ1-3, with D perhaps matching TRBD1 (5 bases). Here the CDR3 reads CASRYPGVSGNTIYF. CDR3 DNA sequence: TGTGCCAGCAGATACCCGGGGGTCTCTGGAAACACCATATATTTT.